Each of the 6 T cell receptor beta chains below was sequenced from the same sample in a study of cytomegalovirus exposure and HLA in healthy donors. 60 Vbeta and 13 Jbeta primers were used in PCR. Only in-frame clones appear in the TCRdb table, and some are missing; sequencing was by immunoSEQ multiplex PCR. This repertoire includes about 130,000 clones. Input material: PBMCs. The receptors were sampled from a woman aged 40 to 50 in good health and CMV-seropositive.

This chain connects TRBV19 to TRBJ1-5; D gene uncertain. This CDR3 has 13 residues. From germline, CDR1 is LNHDA and CDR2 SQIVND (reference sequence). Trimming took 5 bases from V and 6 from J, leaving 11 bases between them. This CDR3 reads CASSEQTTQPQHF. As DNA, the CDR3 is TGTGCCAGTAGTGAACAGACGACTCAGCCCCAGCATTTT.

This rearrangement joins TRBV7-2 to TRBJ1-4; 10 bases match TRBD1. The CDR3 length is 15 residues. Germline CDR1 SGHTA, CDR2 FQGNSA. J lost 6 bases, V lost 4 bases, and 5 bases had no gene match. This CDR3 is CASSSTGGNYEKLFF. The CDR3 DNA reads as TGTGCCAGCAGCTCGACAGGGGGCAATTATGAAAAACTGTTTTTT.

The V call is TRBV7-8, the J call TRBJ1-2; TRBD1 matches at 7 bases. Germline lookup yields CDR1 SGHVS and CDR2 FQNEAQ. With V trimmed by 2 bases and J by 4 bases, 19 bases remained unmatched. The CDR3 length is 19 residues. As DNA, the CDR3 is TGTGCCAGCAGCTTAAGATCTTGGAGAGCACAGGGGACGGTCTATGGCTACACCTTC. Translating gives CASSLRSWRAQGTVYGYTF.

The chain couples TRBV7-6 to TRBJ2-7; 7 bases match TRBD1. The CDR3 length is 16 residues. CDR1 SGHVS and CDR2 FNYEAQ come from the germline V gene. Unmatched junction bases numbered 6, after V lost 1 base and J lost 0 bases. The CDR3 DNA follows: TGTGCCAGCAGCTTAGATGCCGGGGACAGCTCCTACGAGCAGTACTTC. This codes for CASSLDAGDSSYEQYF.

This chain connects TRBV4-3 to TRBJ2-3; D might be TRBD2 (6 bases). V was clipped by 9 bases and J by 13 bases, with 23 bases between them. The CDR3 is 13 amino acids. In germline, CDR1 is LGHNA, CDR2 YSLEER. CDR3 in amino acids: CASWARGGSWEYF. Here the CDR3 DNA reads TGCGCCAGTTGGGCGCGGGGAGGCTCCTGGGAGTATTTT.

V and J are TRBV7-3 and TRBJ2-1, with TRBD1 identical over 8 bases. Germline CDR1 is SGHTA and CDR2 is FQGTGA. Trimming cost V 4 bases and J 3 bases; bases outside gene matches: 8. This CDR3 comprises 16 residues. CDR3 in DNA: TGTGCCAGCAGCTCCGGACAGGGCCCCAACTACAATGAGCAGTTCTTC. It codes for CASSSGQGPNYNEQFF.